This TCR beta chain derives from a study of CD8+ T cells in alopecia areata. Overall study: For the treated group, dosing was oral tofacitinib at 5 to 10 mg twice daily.

The CDR3 loop spans 13 amino acids. V lost 8 bases, J lost 4 bases, and 9 bases lay in between. Germline V gene data show CDR1 as MNHEY and CDR2 as SVGAGI. Extraction of RNA preceded its reverse transcription into cDNA, which served as the sequencing template. TCRdb keeps only in-frame clones here, not all; method: immunoSEQ multiplex PCR. Of around 140,000 clones listed, around 51% are singletons. The specimen was CD4+ T cells sorted from blood, collected at week 0. The chain is built from TRBV6-5 and TRBJ2-6; D unresolved. This clonotype was obtained from a human donor with alopecia areata. The CDR3 coding sequence is TGTGCCAGCCACTACCCCGGGGCCAACGTCCTGACTTTC. Translation gives CASHYPGANVLTF.